In its sample, the clone carrying this T cell receptor (beta chain) was seen once. Germline values: CDR1 MNHEY, CDR2 SVGAGI. There are 15 residues in the CDR3. V was trimmed by 0 bases and J by 3 bases, leaving 8 bases between them. Produced via immunoSEQ multiplex PCR; TCRdb's table is partial and in-frame only. Seen here are tens of thousands of clones, approximately 90% observed once, and the top ten hold 25% to 40%. This entry belongs to a study of OX40 agonist ivuxolimab in advanced cancers. Blood specimens came from baseline, cycle 4 day 1, and cycle 7 day 1. Sequencing used CD4+ or CD8+ T cells sorted from blood, obtained in a trial of the OX40 agonist ivuxolimab. V gene TRBV6-5 combines with J gene TRBJ1-4; no clear D. This receptor was taken from an adult with an advanced solid tumor such as melanoma, head and neck, liver or kidney cancer. The CDR3 bases are TGTGCCAGCAGTTACTCAAGCCCAGCTAATGAAAAACTGTTTTTT. Its translation: CASSYSSPANEKLFF.